What follows is one T cell receptor (beta chain) and its context. The antigen it binds to is not known. In total, roughly 710 healthy bone marrow donors made up the cohort. At the time of sampling, all cohort members were nominally healthy, though unrecorded immune exposures were likely present. The donor was CMV seronegative and belonged to the group of more than 300 seronegative cohort members. Each donor provided a peripheral blood sample, and peripheral blood mononuclear cells were used for TCR beta sequencing. The Qiagen DNeasy Blood Extraction Kit was used to extract genomic DNA from the blood cell samples. The library relied on the immunoSEQ multiplex PCR assay. For the multiplex PCR, a mixture combining 60 forward primers for TCR Vbeta segments and 13 reverse primers for TCR Jbeta segments was used. The CDR3 region of rearranged TCR beta genes was amplified from genomic DNA by a multiplex PCR assay. Amplified TCR beta libraries were sequenced as 87-base-pair reads on the Illumina HiSeq System. In the paper's pipeline: A later analysis tallied 75 million to 85 million unique TCR beta chains across the 700 or so repertoires, and approximately 11 million of those chains were shared by two or more donors. Raw reads were error-corrected and collapsed into unique sequences with a nearest-neighbor algorithm that merged closely related sequences to remove PCR and sequencing errors. CDR3 sequences were aligned to IMGT reference sequences to assign V, D and J gene segments. For a sequence to be retained, a match of at least six nucleotides was required to both a V gene segment and a J gene segment. A rearrangement was called productive if the CDR3 had no stop codons and remained in frame with V and J, and every other rearrangement was called non-productive. Following IMGT convention, CDR3 was defined as the stretch from the second conserved V-encoded cysteine up to the conserved J-encoded phenylalanine. Sequences without an unambiguous match to a single V gene segment were excluded from the earlier analysis of several hundred of the donors. An earlier analysis of 587 of the donors called V segments functional above 56.7% productive rearrangements and segregating when the between-donor standard deviation exceeded 5%. A statistical classification framework was built for diagnosing cytomegalovirus status from the catalog of TCR beta chain sequences. A later analysis assigned V and J genes by comparing TCR nucleotide sequences with IMGT/GENE-DB human TR gene sequences. The TCRdist pipeline was used in a later analysis to assign CDR3 sequences and most-parsimonious VDJ recombination scenarios. A later analysis defined each TCR beta chain by its CDR3 amino acid sequence plus V-gene family, and excluded reads lacking a unique V-gene family. A later analysis removed nearly 600 highly shared, low-generation-probability nucleotide sequences to deal with suspected cross-contamination and a sequencing artifact. For each public chain, a later analysis derived a clonal expansion index from normalized ranks of inferred template counts within each repertoire. Generation probabilities in a later analysis came from a VDJ recombination model fitted to out-of-frame rearrangements, and those results were checked against IGoR. A later analysis scored TCR-TCR, TCR-HLA and TCR-CMV co-occurrence with hypergeometric tests, applying a repertoire-size bias correction to TCR pairs. To estimate false discovery rates, a later analysis permuted the HLA or CMV assignments 20 times. In a later analysis, co-occurring TCRs were grouped with DBSCAN, and TCRdist sequence similarity was added when clustering was performed within HLA-allele-positive subsets. Repertoires with fewer than 30,000 or more than 120,000 public chains were left out of co-occurrence clustering, as were five repertoires with anomalous nucleotide sharing. This immuneACCESS table, as held by TCRdb, lists in-frame sequences with V and J called but not all clones. Of the missing ones, under half trace to an unresolved V gene in checked studies; the others have no known cause. V, J and clone size reflect that table, while D and trimming were determined from the DNA. The sample table records roughly 70,000 clones. 2.7% of the sample is in the top ten clones.

The data originate from a study of cytomegalovirus exposure and HLA in healthy donors (dated by TCRdb to 2016 to 2017). About the study as a whole: According to an earlier analysis of 587 of the donors, some 180 million T cells yielded approximately 120 million unique TCR beta sequences and around 280 Gb of sequence data. Roughly 300 gigabases of sequencing data and approximately 85 million unique TCR sequences were included in an early release covering roughly 600 HLA-typed donors. The genetic ancestry cluster associated with self-reported Caucasian donors included 80% to 90% of the roughly 360 genotyped donors. The aim of the study was to test whether cataloging public T cell receptors could identify signatures of past pathogen exposure. The study used immunosequencing to profile the T cell repertoires of 600 to 850 subjects and linked those repertoires to cytomegalovirus serostatus. A separate validation cohort of roughly 130 different subjects was used in addition to the approximately 700-subject first cohort. To predict cytomegalovirus infection status, the study combined high-throughput TCR immunosequencing, statistical association of individual TCRs with disease status, and machine learning. A later analysis re-analyzed previously published TCR beta repertoires from roughly 630 donors and added high-resolution HLA genotyping to study TCR occurrence patterns. Rather than using new phenotypic data, the later analysis identified candidate immune exposures from TCR beta sequences and from how often those sequences occurred across donors. An earlier analysis of a few hundred of the donors applied high-throughput TCR beta sequencing to assess whether each TCR beta V gene segment acted as functional or pseudogenic. Donor age, sex, ethnicity and CMV serostatus were compiled alongside the repertoire data. In a later genetic analysis, genome-wide SNP genotypes for about three fifths of the roughly 670 donors were used, and that subset was treated as a discovery cohort. Every discovery cohort repertoire had been produced on one sequencing platform. HLA typing included class I and class II loci at four-digit resolution. Typing coverage differed by locus: A, B, C, DRB1 and DQB1 were typed in about 629-640 donors, DQA1 in about 500, DPA1 in some 610, and DPB1 in 450 to 490. Several DR-DQ haplotypes were handled as single units for association and clustering because linkage in the cohort was strong. Among 300 to 500 genotyped donors of the cohort, an average of roughly 230,000 unique TCR beta nucleotide sequences was sequenced per donor, of which about 19% were non-productive.

The paper's findings and limits, for the study overall: The classifier was reported to diagnose cytomegalovirus status with high specificity and sensitivity in both the original and validation cohorts. A cluster of highly shared sequence variants was judged likely to represent a technical artifact of the sequencing pipeline. Strong co-occurrence of HLA alleles, especially DR and DQ, made assigning TCR associations to individual alleles difficult. While some public TCRs were present in many individuals, most TCR sequences turned up only very rarely across donors. A few of the identified cytomegalovirus-associated TCR beta chains were confirmed in vitro to be specific for cytomegalovirus antigens. A further reported finding was that TCR beta sequences accurately predicted the HLA-A and HLA-B alleles for most subjects in the first cohort. Because some donors lacked HLA typing at each locus, the association tests relied only on the typed subset. The earlier analysis of approximately 540 of the donors excluded 15 to 20 rarely observed V segments, including chromosome 9 orphons, because counts were too low. A later genetic analysis associated a missense DCLRE1C variant with V-gene and J-gene trimming of TCR beta chains, and an independent cohort replicated the association. Only TCR beta chains were sequenced in this cohort, and the absence of alpha or paired-chain data limited detectable features. Correlated functional status among segregating V segments might be attributable to linkage disequilibrium, but an unknown experimental factor could not be ruled out. Specific HLA alleles were associated with over 15,000 TCR beta sequences at a false discovery rate of 0.05 in a later analysis. In a later analysis, several top co-occurrence clusters were reported to appear linked to parvovirus B19, influenza, CMV and Epstein-Barr virus. In a later analysis, TCR association rates were found to vary across HLA loci, with the most associated TCRs seen for DRB1 alleles and the fewest for HLA-C alleles. Some IMGT-functional V segments, including TRBV6-2 and TRBV6-3, could not be distinguished by the 87-base-pair reads and were therefore excluded. The study gave a list of under 200 TCR beta chains associated with cytomegalovirus. The presence/absence analyses assumed that sequencing depth was roughly uniform across donors, and that assumption may not be true. An earlier analysis of 450 to 750 of the donors showed that most TCR beta V segments appeared in productive rearrangements either about 87% or about 30% of the time, which broadly matched IMGT annotations. According to the authors, the approach could potentially be generalized to other disease states and immunological phenotypes. Immune exposure information for the cohort was limited to CMV serostatus. In a later analysis, HLA-associated TCR beta chains were found to be more clonally expanded and to have lower generation probabilities than equally common non-associated chains. Most CMV-associated TCR beta chains appeared to be HLA-restricted in a later analysis, and the HLA associations seemed to be driven largely by CMV exposure. In a later genetic analysis, fewer N-insertions in productive TCRs were reported among donors in an Asian-associated ancestry cluster than the roughly 640-donor mean.

The V end loses 3 bases and the J end loses 5 bases, and a stretch of 13 bases separates them. CDR1 and CDR2 were assigned from the germline V gene as LGHNA and YSLEER. The CDR3 runs 14 residues from the cysteine to the phenylalanine. Of the read, only the CDR3 DNA is kept; its 42 bases are in frame from base 1. Sample: PBMCs. The receptor's source is a man in his forties in good health and CMV-seronegative. The V and J segments used are TRBV4-3 and TRBJ1-1; TRBD1 is possibly the D segment (6 matching bases). The encoded CDR3 is CASSQEDSETEAFF. The nucleotides read TGCGCCAGCAGCCAGGAGGACAGCGAGACTGAAGCTTTCTTT.